This T cell receptor (beta chain) was captured by sequencing in a study of blood T cell repertoires in COVID-19. Study-wide background: Collection of acute and convalescent COVID-19 samples took place in the United States, Italy and Spain. From T cells, B-cell-depleted T cells, or PBMCs came the material, which was cDNA or gDNA.

The V end was cut by 5 bases, the J end by 13 bases, with 12 bases between. The CDR3 consists of 12 residues. In the authors' workflow: Reference gene primer amplification gave estimated nucleated cell counts. Libraries were prepared by immunoSEQ multiplex PCR; TCRdb keeps only in-frame clonotypes and omits some of them. From that table come the V and J calls and clone size; the DNA was used to work out D and trimming. In the table there are a few hundred thousand clones, around 89% of which are singletons. While infection was still active, Seattle patients were enrolled and then followed longitudinally. This clone showed up just a few times.

This chain joins TRBV12-3 or TRBV12-4 and TRBJ1-6; no clear D. This TCR was sampled from a woman aged 25 to 39 with COVID-19, enrolled during active disease. The sample consisted of peripheral blood. The CDR3 DNA follows: TGTGCCAGCAGTAAGCTCGGAGTTCCCCTCCACTTT. Amino acid sequence: CASSKLGVPLHF.